Sequencing of this TCR beta chain was carried out in a study of blood T cell repertoires in COVID-19. The V gene's germline CDR1 is SGHAT and CDR2 FQDESV (reference sequence). The CDR3 contains 13 residues. Germline trimming cut 5 bases from V and 7 bases from J; bases unmatched to any gene: 5. Measured with immunoSEQ multiplex PCR; TCRdb has only the in-frame clones, and not every one. The top ten clones hold roughly 2.5% of a sample with 230,000 or so clones, less than 90% of them seen once. Everyone who took part was roughly 18 to 95 years old, and they came from about 25 US areas. Symptom resolution, clearance, or two negative PCRs marked donors in Cohort 3 as recovered.

This TCR derives from a woman in her 30s who had recovered from COVID-19. Sequenced: PBMCs or T cells enriched from blood (not recorded which). The chain uses TRBV11-1 and TRBJ1-2; 9 nucleotides match TRBD1. Here the CDR3 reads CASSRTGGTGYTF. The DNA for the CDR3 is TGTGCCAGCAGCCGTACAGGGGGCACTGGCTACACCTTC.